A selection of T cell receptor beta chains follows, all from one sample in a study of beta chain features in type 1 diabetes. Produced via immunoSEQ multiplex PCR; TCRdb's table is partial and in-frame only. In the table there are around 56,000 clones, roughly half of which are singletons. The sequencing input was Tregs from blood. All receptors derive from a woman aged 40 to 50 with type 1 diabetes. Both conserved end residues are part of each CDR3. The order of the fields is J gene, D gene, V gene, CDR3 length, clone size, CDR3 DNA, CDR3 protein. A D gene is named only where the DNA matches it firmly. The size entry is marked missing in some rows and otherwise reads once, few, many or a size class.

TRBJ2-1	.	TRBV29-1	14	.	TGCAGCGTTGAGGGGCCCCTGACCTACAATGAGCAGTTCTTC	CSVEGPLTYNEQFF
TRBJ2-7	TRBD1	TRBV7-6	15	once	TGTGCCAGCAGCTTATCGCTGACAGGGCCCTACGAGCAGTACTTC	CASSLSLTGPYEQYF
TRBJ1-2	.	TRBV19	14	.	TGTGCCAGTACCCCAGTCGGGGGTAACTATGGCTACACCTTC	CASTPVGGNYGYTF
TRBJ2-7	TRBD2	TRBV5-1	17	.	TGCGCCAGCAGCTTGGGGGGCGGGAGGCCAACTTCCTACGAGCAGTACTTC	CASSLGGGRPTSYEQYF
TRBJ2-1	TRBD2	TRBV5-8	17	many	TGTGCCAGCAGCTTGGGGACTAGCACTATCTCCTACAATGAGCAGTTCTTC	CASSLGTSTISYNEQFF
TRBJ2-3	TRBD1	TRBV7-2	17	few	TGTGCCAGCAGCTTAGCCCAGACAGGGGCCTTCCCCAATACGCAGTATTTT	CASSLAQTGAFPNTQYF
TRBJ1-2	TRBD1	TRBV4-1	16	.	TGCGCCAGCAGCCCTCCCCGGGACAGGATAATAGGTGGCTACACCTTC	CASSPPRDRIIGGYTF
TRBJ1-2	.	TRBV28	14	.	TGTGCCAGCAGCCCCCGCGGGGCCAACTATGGCTACACCTTC	CASSPRGANYGYTF
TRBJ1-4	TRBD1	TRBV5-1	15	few	TGCGCCAGCAGCCGGGATCCGGACAGGGGTGAAAAACTGTTTTTT	CASSRDPDRGEKLFF
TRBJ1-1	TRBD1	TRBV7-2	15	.	TGTGCCAGCATCTTCCGGACAGGGGCGAACACTGAAGCTTTCTTT	CASIFRTGANTEAFF
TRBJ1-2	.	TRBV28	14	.	TGTGCCAGCAGTTTATGGGGCCAGAGCTATGGCTACACCTTC	CASSLWGQSYGYTF
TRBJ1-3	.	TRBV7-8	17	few	TGTGCCAGCAGCTTAGGGGAGGGGGGGACAACGGTAGACACCATATATTTT	CASSLGEGGTTVDTIYF
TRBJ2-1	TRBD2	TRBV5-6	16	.	TGTGCCAGCAGCCCCCCCGGGACTAGCGTCTACAATGAGCAGTTCTTC	CASSPPGTSVYNEQFF
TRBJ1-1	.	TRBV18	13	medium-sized	TGTGCCAGCTCAATACAGGAGAACACTGAAGCTTTCTTT	CASSIQENTEAFF
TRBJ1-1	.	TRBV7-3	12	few	TGTGCCAGCAGCTTAACGGACTCTGAAGCTTTCTTT	CASSLTDSEAFF
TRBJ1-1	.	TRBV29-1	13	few	TGCAGCGTGCTGTCCACAGGAAACACTGAAGCTTTCTTT	CSVLSTGNTEAFF
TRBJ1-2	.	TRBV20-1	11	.	TGCAGTTTCCCCTTTGGGGGCGGCTACACCTTC	CSFPFGGGYTF
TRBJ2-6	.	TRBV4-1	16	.	TGCGCCAGCAGCCAAGAGTTCCGGTCTGGGGCCAACGTCCTGACTTTC	CASSQEFRSGANVLTF
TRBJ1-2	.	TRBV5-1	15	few	TGCGCCAGCAGCTTGGGATCAGGGTCTCGCTATGGCTACACCTTC	CASSLGSGSRYGYTF
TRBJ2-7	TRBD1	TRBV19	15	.	TGTGCCAGTAAACAAGGACAGGGGGCGATTGCGGAGCAGTACTTC	CASKQGQGAIAEQYF
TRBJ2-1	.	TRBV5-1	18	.	TGCGCCAGCAGTCCTCGATCGTCACCGGGACTTTCCTACAATGAGCAGTTCTTC	CASSPRSSPGLSYNEQFF
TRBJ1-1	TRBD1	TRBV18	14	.	TGTGCCAGCTCATACGGACAGGAAGCTTCTGAAGCTTTCTTT	CASSYGQEASEAFF
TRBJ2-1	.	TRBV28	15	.	TGTGCCAGCAGTATACAGCTTGAGGGATACGATGAGCAGTTCTTC	CASSIQLEGYDEQFF
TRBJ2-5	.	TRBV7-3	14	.	TGTGCCAGCAGCTTAACGACTAGCCAAGAGACCCAGTACTTC	CASSLTTSQETQYF